These 16 T cell receptor beta chains share one sample of origin, sequenced in a study of cytomegalovirus exposure and HLA in healthy donors. Use of 60 Vbeta and 13 Jbeta primers characterized the PCR. Using immunoSEQ multiplex PCR, the repertoire was profiled, and TCRdb retains in-frame clones only, with some absent. In the table there are 200,000 to 250,000 clones, 83% of which are singletons. Sequenced input: PBMCs. The source is a girl between 10 and 17 years old in good health and CMV-seronegative.

The chain employs TRBV7-2 and TRBJ2-7; the match to TRBD2 covers 10 bases. The junction had 14 bases not matched to a gene; V was cut back by 6 bases and J by 9 bases. Germline assignment: CDR1 SGHTA and CDR2 FQGNSA. CDR3 length: 15 residues. The CDR3, as DNA: TGTGCCAGCAGACGGGGACTAGCGTATACCCCCCGGCAGTACTTC. Translating gives CASRRGLAYTPRQYF.

Concerning this clone: Other DNA variants within this sample encode the same CDR3. The chain employs TRBV5-1 and TRBJ2-5; D is ambiguous. This CDR3 contains 13 residues. V was shortened by 0 bases and J by 4 bases, with 7 bases between the two germline ends. Germline lookup yields CDR1 SGHRS and CDR2 YFSETQ. The chain's CDR3 is CASSLAGRETQYF. The DNA of the CDR3 is TGCGCCAGCAGCTTGGCTGGCCGAGAGACCCAGTACTTC.

This clone was seen only a few times. CDR3 amino acids: CASSLGWGEVEAFF. The CDR3 bases are TGTGCCAGCAGCTTGGGGTGGGGGGAGGTTGAAGCTTTCTTT. This sequence joins TRBV5-6 and TRBJ1-1; possible D gene TRBD1, 5 bases. This CDR3 has 14 amino acids. Germline values: CDR1 SGHDT, CDR2 YYEEEE. Trimming left V 0 bases short and J 7 bases short, with 13 bases between.

Here the CDR3 reads CASSPHGWAGEQYF. The CDR3, as DNA: TGTGCCAGCAGCCCCCATGGGTGGGCGGGCGAGCAGTACTTC. This chain uses TRBV5-4 with TRBJ2-7; maybe TRBD2 (5 bases). This CDR3 contains 14 residues. Trimming shortened V by 4 bases and J by 6 bases, and 17 bases separated the two germline ends. Germline CDR1 reads SGHNT; CDR2 reads YYREEE (reference sequence).

This clone was counted between two and nine times. The V and J genes are TRBV6-5 and TRBJ2-5; 8 nucleotides line up with TRBD1. The end of the DNA fits TRBJ2-7 better, so the J call may be wrong. The V gene's germline CDR1 is MNHEY and CDR2 SVGAGI. CDR3 length: 14 residues. CDR3: CASSRRQGNYEQYF. The CDR3 nucleotides are TGTGCCAGCAGTCGACGACAGGGGAACTACGAGCAGTACTTC.

The chain joins TRBV2 to TRBJ2-3, with 7 nucleotides matching TRBD2. The CDR3 runs 15 residues. Losses at the gene ends were 1 base for V and 2 bases for J; bases not matched to a gene: 3. Germline lookup yields CDR1 SNHLY and CDR2 FYNNEI. The CDR3 spells CASSEGGGLTDTQYF. Here the CDR3 DNA reads TGTGCCAGCAGTGAAGGGGGGGGACTCACAGATACGCAGTATTTT.

The chain recombines TRBV9 with TRBJ2-3; D is unclear. Deletions cut 0 bases from V and 2 bases from J, with 4 bases between. The CDR3 consists of 13 residues. The germline V gene encodes CDR1 SGDLS and CDR2 YYNGEE. DNA of the CDR3: TGTGCCAGCAGCGTAGCCAACACAGATACGCAGTATTTT. Translation: CASSVANTDTQYF.

The table lists this clone with a few counts. CDR3 sequence reads: CASSLAGGPPGELFF. The CDR3 coding sequence is TGTGCCAGCAGTTTAGCGGGGGGGCCCCCCGGGGAGCTGTTTTTT. The chain joins TRBV6-5 to TRBJ2-2; 11 nucleotides agree with TRBD2. The CDR3 runs 15 residues. V was pared by 4 bases and J by 6 bases, with 4 bases of the junction left unmatched. Germline CDR1 reads MNHEY; CDR2 reads SVGAGI.

The rearrangement joins TRBV15 to TRBJ1-1; unclear D gene. Germline V gene sequence: CDR1 LNHNV, CDR2 YYDKDF (reference sequence). V was shortened by 1 base and J by 0 bases, with 9 bases between the two germline ends. The CDR3 length is 15 residues. CDR3 DNA: TGTGCCACCAGCAGAGGAACAGCTATGAACACTGAAGCTTTCTTT. Encoded protein: CATSRGTAMNTEAFF. The full variable domain, in which reference TRBV15 and TRBJ1-1 provide the parts outside the CDR3, is DAMVIQNPRYQVTQFGKPVTLSCSQTLNHNVMYWYQQKSSQAPKLLFHYYDKDFNNEADTPDNFQSRRPNTSFCFLDIRSPGLGDTAMYLCATSRGTAMNTEAFFGQGTRLTVV.

The chain combines TRBV7-2 with TRBJ1-1, with D possibly matching TRBD1 (5 bases). Trimming shortened V by 2 bases and J by 0 bases, and 10 bases separated the two germline ends. This CDR3 comprises 15 residues. The germline CDR1 and CDR2 sequences are SGHTA and FQGNSA. The CDR3 here is CASSLSTGLNTEAFF. CDR3 DNA: TGTGCCAGCAGCTTATCTACAGGTTTGAACACTGAAGCTTTCTTT.

V usage is TRBV2 and J usage is TRBJ1-1, with a tentative D call TRBD1 (6 bases). Per the germline V gene, CDR1 is SNHLY and CDR2 is FYNNEI. This CDR3 region has 16 residues. Trimming stripped 7 bases from V and 0 bases from J, with 18 bases between. As DNA, the CDR3 is TGTGCCAGCAATGGTCCAGGGGCCTTGATGAACACTGAAGCTTTCTTT. Protein sequence: CASNGPGALMNTEAFF.

The rearrangement joins TRBV4-3 to TRBJ2-3, with 9 positions matching TRBD2. After removal of 0 bases from V and 2 bases from J, the junction contained 9 bases not matched to a gene. The CDR3 contains 18 residues. Germline V gives CDR1 LGHNA, CDR2 YSLEER. CDR3 region: CASSQDPTSGRLTDTQYF. The CDR3 DNA sequence: TGCGCCAGCAGCCAAGACCCAACTAGCGGGCGGCTCACAGATACGCAGTATTTT.

Notes on this clone: Its ends do not fully match the called genes, so a read error is possible. This sequence joins TRBV5-1 and TRBJ1-1; D not certain. The CDR3 sequence is 13 residues long. CDR1 is SGHRS, CDR2 YFSETQ, per germline. The CDR3 here is CASSFGINNEAFF. In nucleotides, the CDR3 is TGCGCCAGCAGCTTCGGGATAAACAATGAAGCTTTCTTT.

This rearrangement joins TRBV7-6 to TRBJ2-5; 9 positions match TRBD2. Germline values: CDR1 SGHVS, CDR2 FNYEAQ. The junction had 13 bases not matched to a gene; V was cut back by 5 bases and J by 3 bases. This CDR3 region has 17 residues. CDR3 sequence reads: CASSLLSGRANKETQYF. As DNA, the CDR3 is TGTGCCAGCAGCCTACTTAGCGGGAGAGCCAATAAAGAGACCCAGTACTTC.

The V call is TRBV21-1, the J call TRBJ2-7; TRBD2, the table's D call, was not compared with the DNA. TRBV21-1 is annotated as a pseudogene. CDR3 length: 12 residues. CDR3 coding DNA: TGTGCCAGCAGCAAAGAAGAGACCCGGGGGTACTTC. Protein: CASSKEETRGYF.

The table lists this clone with a few counts. The chain has TRBV5-4 and TRBJ2-7; 9 nucleotides align to TRBD1. Germline trimming cut 1 base from V and 4 bases from J; bases unmatched to any gene: 6. CDR3 size: 15 residues. Germline V gene sequence: CDR1 SGHNT, CDR2 YYREEE (reference sequence). The CDR3 sequence is CASSLQVTGGYEQYF. The CDR3 coding sequence is TGTGCCAGCAGCTTGCAGGTGACAGGGGGTTACGAGCAGTACTTC.